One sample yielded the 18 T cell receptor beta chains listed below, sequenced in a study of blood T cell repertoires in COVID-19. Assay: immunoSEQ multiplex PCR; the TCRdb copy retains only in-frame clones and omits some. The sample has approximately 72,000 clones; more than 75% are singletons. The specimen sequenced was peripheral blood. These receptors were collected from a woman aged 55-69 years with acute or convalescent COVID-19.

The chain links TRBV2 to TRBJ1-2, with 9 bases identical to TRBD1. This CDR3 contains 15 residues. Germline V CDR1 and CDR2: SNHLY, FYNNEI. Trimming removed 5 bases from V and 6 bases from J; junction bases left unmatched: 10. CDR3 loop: CASSILTGTGNGYTF. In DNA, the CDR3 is TGTGCCAGCAGTATTCTGACCGGGACAGGGAATGGCTACACCTTC.

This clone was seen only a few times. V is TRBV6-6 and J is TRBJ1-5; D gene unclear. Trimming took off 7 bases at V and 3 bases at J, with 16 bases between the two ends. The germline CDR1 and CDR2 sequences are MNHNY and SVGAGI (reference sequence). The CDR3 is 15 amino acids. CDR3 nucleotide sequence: TGTGCCAGCAACCACGGGAGGGTGGACAATCAGCCCCAGCATTTT. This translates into CASNHGRVDNQPQHF.

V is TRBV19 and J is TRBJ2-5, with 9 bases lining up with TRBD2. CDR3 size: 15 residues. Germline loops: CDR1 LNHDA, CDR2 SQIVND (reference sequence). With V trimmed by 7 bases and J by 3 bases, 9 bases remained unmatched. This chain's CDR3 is CASTGGLAGKETQYF. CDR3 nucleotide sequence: TGTGCCAGTACTGGGGGGCTAGCGGGGAAAGAGACCCAGTACTTC.

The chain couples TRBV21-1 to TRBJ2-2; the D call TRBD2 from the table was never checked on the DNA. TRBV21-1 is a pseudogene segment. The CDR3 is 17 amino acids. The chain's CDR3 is CASSHGGRRLDTGELFF. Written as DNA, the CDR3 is TGTGCCAGTTCCCACGGGGGAAGAAGGCTGGACACCGGGGAGCTGTTTTTT.

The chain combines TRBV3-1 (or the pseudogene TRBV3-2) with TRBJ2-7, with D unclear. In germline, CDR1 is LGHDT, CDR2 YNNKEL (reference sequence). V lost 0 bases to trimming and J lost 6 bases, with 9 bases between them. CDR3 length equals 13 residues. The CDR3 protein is CASSQEGQREQYF. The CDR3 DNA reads TGTGCCAGCAGCCAAGAAGGCCAGCGCGAGCAGTACTTC.

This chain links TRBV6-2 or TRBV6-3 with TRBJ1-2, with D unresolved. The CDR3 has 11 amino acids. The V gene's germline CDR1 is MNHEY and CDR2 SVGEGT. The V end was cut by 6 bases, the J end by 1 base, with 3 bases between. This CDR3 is CASSYNYGYTF. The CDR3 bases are TGTGCCAGCAGCTATAACTATGGCTACACCTTC.

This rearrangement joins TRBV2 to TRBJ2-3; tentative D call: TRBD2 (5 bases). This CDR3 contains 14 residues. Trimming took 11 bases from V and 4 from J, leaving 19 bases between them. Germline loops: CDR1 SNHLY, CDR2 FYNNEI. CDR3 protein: CAGRGRTPADTQYF. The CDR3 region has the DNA TGTGCCGGGAGAGGCCGGACTCCCGCAGATACGCAGTATTTT.

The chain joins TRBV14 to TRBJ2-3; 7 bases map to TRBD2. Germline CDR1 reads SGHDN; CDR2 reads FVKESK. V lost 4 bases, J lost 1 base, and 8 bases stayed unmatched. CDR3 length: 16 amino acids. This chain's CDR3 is CASSPRLAERTDTQYF. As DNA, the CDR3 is TGTGCCAGCAGCCCAAGACTAGCCGAACGCACAGATACGCAGTATTTT.

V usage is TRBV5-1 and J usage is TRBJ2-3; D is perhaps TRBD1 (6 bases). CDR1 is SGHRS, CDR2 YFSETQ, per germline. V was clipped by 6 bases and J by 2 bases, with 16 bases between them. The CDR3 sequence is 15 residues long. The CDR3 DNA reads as TGCGCCAGCAAGATTGGACAGCCCCCCACAGATACGCAGTATTTT. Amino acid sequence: CASKIGQPPTDTQYF.

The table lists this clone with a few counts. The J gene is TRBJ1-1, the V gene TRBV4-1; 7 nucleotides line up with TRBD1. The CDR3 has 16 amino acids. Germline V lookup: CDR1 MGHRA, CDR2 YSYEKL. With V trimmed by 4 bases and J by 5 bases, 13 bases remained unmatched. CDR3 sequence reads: CASSRPKRQGNTEAFF. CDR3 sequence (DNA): TGCGCCAGCAGCCGCCCCAAGCGACAGGGAAATACTGAAGCTTTCTTT.

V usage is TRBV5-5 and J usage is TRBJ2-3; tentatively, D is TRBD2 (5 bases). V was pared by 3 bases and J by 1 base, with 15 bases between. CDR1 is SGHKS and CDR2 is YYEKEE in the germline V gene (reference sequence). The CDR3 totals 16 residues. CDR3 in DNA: TGTGCCAGCAGCTCCTCCCGAAGCGGAGGCACAGATACGCAGTATTTT. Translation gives CASSSSRSGGTDTQYF.

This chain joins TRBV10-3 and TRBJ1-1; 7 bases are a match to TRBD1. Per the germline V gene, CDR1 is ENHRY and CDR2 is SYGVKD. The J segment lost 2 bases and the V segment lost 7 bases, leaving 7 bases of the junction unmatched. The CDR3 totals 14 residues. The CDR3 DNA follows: TGTGCCATCAAAATCGGGACAGAAAACACTGAAGCTTTCTTT. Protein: CAIKIGTENTEAFF.

This chain's CDR3 is CASSSRQGQFF. The CDR3 DNA sequence: TGTGCCAGCAGCTCAAGACAGGGGCAGTTCTTC. This chain connects TRBV5-4 to TRBJ2-1, with 7 positions matching TRBD1. The CDR3 is 11 amino acids. Looked up from germline, CDR1 is SGHNT and CDR2 is YYREEE (reference sequence). V lost 3 bases and J lost 12; bases outside the gene matches: 3.

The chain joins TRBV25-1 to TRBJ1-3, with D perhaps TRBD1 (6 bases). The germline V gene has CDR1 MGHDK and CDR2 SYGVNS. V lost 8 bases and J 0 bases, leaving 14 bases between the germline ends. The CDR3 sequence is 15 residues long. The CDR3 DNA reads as TGTGCCAGCCGGGGGGGCCCCAGCTCTGGAAACACCATATATTTT. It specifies CASRGGPSSGNTIYF.

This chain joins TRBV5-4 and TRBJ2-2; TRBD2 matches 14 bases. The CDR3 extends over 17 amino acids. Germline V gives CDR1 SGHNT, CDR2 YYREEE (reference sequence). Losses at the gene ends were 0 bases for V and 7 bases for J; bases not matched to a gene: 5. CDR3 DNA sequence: TGTGCCAGCAGCTTGGGACTAGCGGGGGGGCCCGGCGGGGAGCTGTTTTTT. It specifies CASSLGLAGGPGGELFF.

CDR3 amino acids: CASSTDSSAPSTDTQYF. CDR3 DNA: TGTGCCAGTAGTACAGATTCTAGCGCCCCTAGCACAGATACGCAGTATTTT. This chain uses TRBV19 with TRBJ2-3; possibly TRBD2 for D (6 bases). CDR3 size: 17 residues. V was clipped by 4 bases and J by 0 bases, with 17 bases between them. Germline V gene data show CDR1 as LNHDA and CDR2 as SQIVND (reference sequence).

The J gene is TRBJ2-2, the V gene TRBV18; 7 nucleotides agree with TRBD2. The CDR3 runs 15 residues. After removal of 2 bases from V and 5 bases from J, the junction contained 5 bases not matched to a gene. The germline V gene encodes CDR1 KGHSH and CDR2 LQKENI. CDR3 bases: TGTGCCAGCTCACCATCGCAGGGAGGGACCGGGGAGCTGTTTTTT. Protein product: CASSPSQGGTGELFF.

CDR3 loop: CASSKGGGPSTDTQYF. Written as DNA, the CDR3 is TGTGCCAGCAGCAAGGGCGGGGGACCTAGCACAGATACGCAGTATTTT. This rearrangement joins TRBV9 to TRBJ2-3; the match to TRBD2 covers 7 bases. The V segment lost 4 bases and the J segment 0 bases; nucleotides outside the gene matches: 8. The germline V gene encodes CDR1 SGDLS and CDR2 YYNGEE. The CDR3 extends over 16 amino acids. The entire variable domain, with the rest obtained from reference TRBV9 and TRBJ2-3, is as follows: DSGVTQTPKHLITATGQRVTLRCSPRSGDLSVYWYQQSLDQGLQFLIQYYNGEERAKGNILERFSAQQFPDLHSELNLSSLELGDSALYFCASSKGGGPSTDTQYFGPGTRLTVL.